This record concerns one T cell receptor (beta chain) sequence. Its antigen is as yet unknown. With V trimmed by 4 bases and J by 2 bases, 0 bases remained unmatched. This CDR3 is built from 13 residues. The germline V gene encodes CDR1 LGHNT and CDR2 FRNRAP. It was considered stable Graves' hyperthyroidism when ophthalmopathy did not progress within 18 months. This entry is derived from a study of T cells in Graves' hyperthyroidism and ophthalmopathy. Study results and caveats: Blood shared most expanded thyroid clonotypes above 0.001. The model identified upcoming ophthalmopathy a median about six months ahead of onset. In the analysis, a 13 V-J model separated ophthalmopathy from stable hyperthyroidism.

There were TCR beta CDR3 regions amplified from RNA transcripts. The TCR CDR3 first-round RT-PCR relied on the HTBI primer set. TCRdb reprocessed the multiplex PCR reads with MiXCR, giving one entry per CDR3 protein. Of 300,000 to 450,000 distinct CDR3 sequences listed, 20% to 25% are singletons. The chain uses TRBV12-5 and TRBJ2-7; TRBD1 aligns across 9 bases. Sequencing was carried out using blood. The receptor was isolated from a man in his fifties or sixties with Graves' hyperthyroidism. CDR3 coding DNA: TGTGCTAGTGGTTGGGACAGGGCCTACGAGCAGTACTTC. Amino acid sequence: CASGWDRAYEQYF.